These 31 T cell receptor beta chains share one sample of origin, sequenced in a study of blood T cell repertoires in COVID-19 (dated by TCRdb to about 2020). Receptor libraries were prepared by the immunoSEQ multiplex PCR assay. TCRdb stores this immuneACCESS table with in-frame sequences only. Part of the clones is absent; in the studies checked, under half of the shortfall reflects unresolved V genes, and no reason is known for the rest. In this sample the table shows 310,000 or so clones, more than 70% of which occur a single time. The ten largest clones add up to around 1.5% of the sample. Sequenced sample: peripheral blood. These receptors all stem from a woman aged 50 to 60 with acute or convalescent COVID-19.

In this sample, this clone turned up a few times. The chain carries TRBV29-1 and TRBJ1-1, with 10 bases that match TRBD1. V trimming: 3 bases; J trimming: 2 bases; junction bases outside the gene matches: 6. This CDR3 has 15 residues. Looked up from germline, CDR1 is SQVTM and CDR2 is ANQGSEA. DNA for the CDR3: TGCAGCGTTGAGAAGACAGGGGGCTTTAACACTGAAGCTTTCTTT. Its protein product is CSVEKTGGFNTEAFF.

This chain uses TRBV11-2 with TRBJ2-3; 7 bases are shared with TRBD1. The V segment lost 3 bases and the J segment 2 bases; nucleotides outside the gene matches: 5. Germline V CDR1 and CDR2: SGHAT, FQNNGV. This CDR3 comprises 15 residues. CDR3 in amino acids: CASSLVGTDTDTQYF. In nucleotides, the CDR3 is TGTGCCAGCAGCTTGGTCGGGACAGACACAGATACGCAGTATTTT.

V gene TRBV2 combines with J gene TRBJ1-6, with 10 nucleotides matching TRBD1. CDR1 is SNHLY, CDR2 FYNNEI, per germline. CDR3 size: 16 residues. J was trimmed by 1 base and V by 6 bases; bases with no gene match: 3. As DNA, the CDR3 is TGTGCCAGCAGCGGGGACAGGGGTTCCTATAATTCACCCCTCCACTTT. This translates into CASSGDRGSYNSPLHF.

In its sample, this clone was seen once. CDR3 sequence reads: CSASTSGTRGYNEQFF. In DNA form, the CDR3 reads TGCAGTGCTAGTACGTCGGGGACTAGGGGTTACAATGAGCAGTTCTTC. The chain combines TRBV20-1 with TRBJ2-1; 8 nucleotides line up with TRBD2. The CDR3 contains 16 residues. Germline CDR1 is DFQATT and CDR2 is SNEGSKA (reference sequence). Germline trimming cut 3 bases from V and 4 bases from J; bases unmatched to any gene: 11.

The CDR3 spells CASSTRQVANYGYTF. The CDR3 coding sequence is TGTGCCAGTAGTACAAGACAGGTAGCTAACTATGGCTACACCTTC. The rearrangement links TRBV19 to TRBJ1-2, with D tentatively TRBD1 (6 bases). The CDR3 runs to 15 residues. The germline gives CDR1 LNHDA, CDR2 SQIVND (reference sequence). Between the trimmed V and J ends, which lost 4 bases and 0 bases, there was a span of 12 bases.

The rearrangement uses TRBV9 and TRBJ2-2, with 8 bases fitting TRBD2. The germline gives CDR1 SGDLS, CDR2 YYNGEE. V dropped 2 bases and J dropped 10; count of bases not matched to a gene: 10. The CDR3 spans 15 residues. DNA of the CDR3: TGTGCCAGCAGCGTCCGGACTAGCATCAGCGAGGAGCTGTTTTTT. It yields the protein CASSVRTSISEELFF.

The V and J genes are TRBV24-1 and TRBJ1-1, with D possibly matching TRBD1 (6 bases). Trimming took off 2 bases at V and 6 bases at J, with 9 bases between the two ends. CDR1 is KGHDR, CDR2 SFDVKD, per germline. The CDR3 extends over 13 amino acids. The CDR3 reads CATSDSTGSEAFF. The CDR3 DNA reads TGTGCCACCAGTGATTCTACAGGGTCTGAAGCTTTCTTT.

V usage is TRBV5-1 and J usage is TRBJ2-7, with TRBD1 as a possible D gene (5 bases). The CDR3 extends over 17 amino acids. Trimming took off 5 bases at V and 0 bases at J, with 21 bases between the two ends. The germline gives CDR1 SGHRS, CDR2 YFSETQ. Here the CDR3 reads CASRPAPAAGNSYEQYF. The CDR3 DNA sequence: TGCGCCAGCAGACCAGCACCGGCGGCAGGGAACTCCTACGAGCAGTACTTC.

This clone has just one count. CDR3 loop: CASSLHGLHYEQYF. CDR3 sequence (DNA): TGTGCCAGCAGCCTTCATGGACTACATTACGAGCAGTACTTC. The chain has TRBV9 and TRBJ2-7; tentatively, D is TRBD2 (6 bases). Germline V gives CDR1 SGDLS, CDR2 YYNGEE. This CDR3 has 14 amino acids. V was pared by 4 bases and J by 4 bases, with 15 bases between. Drawing the rest from reference TRBV9 and TRBJ2-7, the complete variable domain is DSGVTQTPKHLITATGQRVTLRCSPRSGDLSVYWYQQSLDQGLQFLIQYYNGEERAKGNILERFSAQQFPDLHSELNLSSLELGDSALYFCASSLHGLHYEQYFGPGTRLTVT.

CDR3: CASRRLAEYNEQFF. The CDR3 nucleotides are TGTGCCAGCAGGAGACTAGCGGAATACAATGAGCAGTTCTTC. The chain links TRBV6-5 to TRBJ2-1, with 9 bases that match TRBD2. CDR1 and CDR2 from the germline V gene are MNHEY and SVGAGI. V lost 6 bases, J lost 4 bases, and 4 bases stayed unmatched. The CDR3 covers 14 residues.

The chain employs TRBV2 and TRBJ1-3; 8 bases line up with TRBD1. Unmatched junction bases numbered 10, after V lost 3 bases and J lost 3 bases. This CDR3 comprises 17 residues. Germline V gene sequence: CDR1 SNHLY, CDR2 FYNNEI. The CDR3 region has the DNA TGTGCCAGCAGTGAGGCACAGGGCAGGGGGCTTGGAAACACCATATATTTT. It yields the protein CASSEAQGRGLGNTIYF.

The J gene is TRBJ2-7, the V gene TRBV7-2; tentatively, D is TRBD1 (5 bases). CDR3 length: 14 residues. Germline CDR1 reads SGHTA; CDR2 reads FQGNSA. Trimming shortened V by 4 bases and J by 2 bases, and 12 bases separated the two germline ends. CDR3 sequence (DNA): TGTGCCAGCAGCTCGGACACTGTAACCTACGAGCAGTACTTC. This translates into CASSSDTVTYEQYF.

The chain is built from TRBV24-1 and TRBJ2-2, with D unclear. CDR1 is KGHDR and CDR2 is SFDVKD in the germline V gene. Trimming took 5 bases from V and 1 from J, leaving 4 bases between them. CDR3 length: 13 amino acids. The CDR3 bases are TGTGCCACCAGTGGACTGAACACCGGGGAGCTGTTTTTT. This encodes CATSGLNTGELFF.

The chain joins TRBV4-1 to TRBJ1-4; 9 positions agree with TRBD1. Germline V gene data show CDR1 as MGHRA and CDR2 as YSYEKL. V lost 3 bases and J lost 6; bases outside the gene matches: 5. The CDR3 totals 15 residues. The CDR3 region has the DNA TGCGCCAGCAGCCACTACAGGGGGCTCGATGAAAAACTGTTTTTT. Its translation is CASSHYRGLDEKLFF.

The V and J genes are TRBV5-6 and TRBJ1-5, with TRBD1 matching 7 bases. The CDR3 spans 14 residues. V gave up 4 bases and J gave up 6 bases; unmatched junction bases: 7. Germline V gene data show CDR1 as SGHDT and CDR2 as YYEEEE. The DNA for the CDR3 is TGTGCCAGCAGCGTGCAGGGGGTAGCTCAGCCCCAGCATTTT. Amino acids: CASSVQGVAQPQHF. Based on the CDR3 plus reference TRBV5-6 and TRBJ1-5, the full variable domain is DAGVTQSPTHLIKTRGQQVTLRCSPKSGHDTVSWYQQALGQGPQFIFQYYEEEERQRGNFPDRFSGHQFPNYSSELNVNALLLGDSALYLCASSVQGVAQPQHFGDGTRLSIL.

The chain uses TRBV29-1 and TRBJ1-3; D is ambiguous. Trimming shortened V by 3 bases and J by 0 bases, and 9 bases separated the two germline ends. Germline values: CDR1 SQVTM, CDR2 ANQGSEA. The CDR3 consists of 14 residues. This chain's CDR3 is CSVEIESSGNTIYF. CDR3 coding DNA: TGCAGCGTTGAGATAGAGAGCTCTGGAAACACCATATATTTT.

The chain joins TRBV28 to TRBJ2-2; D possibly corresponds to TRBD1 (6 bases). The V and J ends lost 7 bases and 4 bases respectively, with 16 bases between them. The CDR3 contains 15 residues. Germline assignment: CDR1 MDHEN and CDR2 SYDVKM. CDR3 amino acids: CASTGPGQTTGELFF. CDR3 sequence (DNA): TGTGCCAGCACCGGACCCGGACAGACCACCGGGGAGCTGTTTTTT.

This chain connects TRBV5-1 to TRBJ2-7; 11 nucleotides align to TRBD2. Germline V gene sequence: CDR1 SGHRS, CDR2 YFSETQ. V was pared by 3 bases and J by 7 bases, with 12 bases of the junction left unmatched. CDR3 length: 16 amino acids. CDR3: CASSWTGLAGGGEQYF. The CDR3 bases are TGCGCCAGCAGCTGGACAGGACTAGCGGGTGGTGGGGAGCAGTACTTC.

This chain's CDR3 is CASSLAPGLSTDTQYF. The CDR3 DNA sequence: TGCGCCAGCAGCTTGGCCCCTGGACTTAGCACAGATACGCAGTATTTT. The chain has TRBV5-1 and TRBJ2-3; perhaps TRBD2 as D (5 bases). The V gene's germline CDR1 is SGHRS and CDR2 YFSETQ. The CDR3 has 16 residues. Trimming cost V 0 bases and J 0 bases, with 11 bases left between them.

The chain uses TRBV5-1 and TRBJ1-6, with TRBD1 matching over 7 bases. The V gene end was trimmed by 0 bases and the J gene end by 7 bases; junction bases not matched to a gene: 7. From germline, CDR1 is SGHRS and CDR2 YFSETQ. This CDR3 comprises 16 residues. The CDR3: CASSLGWTGGNSPLHF. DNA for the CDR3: TGCGCCAGCAGCTTGGGATGGACAGGAGGCAATTCACCCCTCCACTTT.

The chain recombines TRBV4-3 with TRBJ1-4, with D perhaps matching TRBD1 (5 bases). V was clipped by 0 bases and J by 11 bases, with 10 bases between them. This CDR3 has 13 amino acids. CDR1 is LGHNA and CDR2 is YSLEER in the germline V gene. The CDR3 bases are TGCGCCAGCAGCCAAGATACCGGGGGGAAACTGTTTTTT. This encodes CASSQDTGGKLFF.

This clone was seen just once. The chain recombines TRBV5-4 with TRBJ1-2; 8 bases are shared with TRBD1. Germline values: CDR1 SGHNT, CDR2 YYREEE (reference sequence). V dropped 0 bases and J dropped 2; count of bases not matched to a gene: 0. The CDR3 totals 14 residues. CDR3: CASSLDRGNYGYTF. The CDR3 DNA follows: TGTGCCAGCAGCTTGGACAGGGGGAACTATGGCTACACCTTC.

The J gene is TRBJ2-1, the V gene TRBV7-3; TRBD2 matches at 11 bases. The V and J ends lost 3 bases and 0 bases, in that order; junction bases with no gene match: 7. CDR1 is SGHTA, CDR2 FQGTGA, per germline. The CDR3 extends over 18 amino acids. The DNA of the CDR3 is TGTGCCAGCAGCTTTTTACGGCTAGCGGGAGGCTCCTACAATGAGCAGTTCTTC. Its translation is CASSFLRLAGGSYNEQFF.

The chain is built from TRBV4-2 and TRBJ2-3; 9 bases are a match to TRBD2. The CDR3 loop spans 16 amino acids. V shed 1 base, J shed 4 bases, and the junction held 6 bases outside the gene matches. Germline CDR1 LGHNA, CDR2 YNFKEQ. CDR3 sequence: CASSQGGGRGADTQYF. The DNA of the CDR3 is TGTGCCAGCAGCCAAGGGGGCGGGAGGGGGGCAGATACGCAGTATTTT.

In nucleotides, the CDR3 is TGTGCCAGCAGTGCGGTGTCCTTAAGTAGCACAGATACGCAGTATTTT. Translated, it gives CASSAVSLSSTDTQYF. The chain links TRBV2 to TRBJ2-3; D remains ambiguous. CDR3 length: 16 amino acids. V gave up 4 bases and J gave up 0 bases, with 14 bases separating them. Germline values: CDR1 SNHLY, CDR2 FYNNEI.

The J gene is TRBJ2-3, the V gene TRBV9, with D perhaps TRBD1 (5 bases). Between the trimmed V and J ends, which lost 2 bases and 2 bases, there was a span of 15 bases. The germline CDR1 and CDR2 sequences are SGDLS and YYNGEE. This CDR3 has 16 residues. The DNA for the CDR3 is TGTGCCAGCAGCGTGGGATTAGGGGCAGACACAGATACGCAGTATTTT. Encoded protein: CASSVGLGADTDTQYF.

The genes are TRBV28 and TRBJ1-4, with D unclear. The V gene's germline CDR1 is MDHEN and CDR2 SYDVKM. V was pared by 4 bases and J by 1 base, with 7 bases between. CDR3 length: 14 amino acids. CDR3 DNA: TGTGCCAGCAGTTCGGAGGGAACTAATGAAAAACTGTTTTTT. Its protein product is CASSSEGTNEKLFF.

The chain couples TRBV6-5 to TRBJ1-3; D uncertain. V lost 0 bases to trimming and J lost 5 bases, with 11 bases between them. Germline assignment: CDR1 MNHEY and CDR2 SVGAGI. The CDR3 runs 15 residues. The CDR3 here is CASSYSVNSRNTIYF. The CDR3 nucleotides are TGTGCCAGCAGTTACTCGGTCAACTCCCGAAACACCATATATTTT.

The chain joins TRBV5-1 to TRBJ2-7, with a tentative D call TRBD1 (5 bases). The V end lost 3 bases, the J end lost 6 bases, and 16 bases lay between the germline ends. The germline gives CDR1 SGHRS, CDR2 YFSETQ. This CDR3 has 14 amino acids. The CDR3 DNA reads TGCGCCAGCAGCTCTGCGACAGTAAGGGGCGAGCAGTACTTC. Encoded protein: CASSSATVRGEQYF.

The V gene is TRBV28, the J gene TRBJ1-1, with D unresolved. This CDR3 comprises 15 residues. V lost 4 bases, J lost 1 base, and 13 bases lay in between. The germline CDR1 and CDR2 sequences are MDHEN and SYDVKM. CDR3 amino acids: CASSSLTRGNTEAFF. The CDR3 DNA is TGTGCCAGCAGTTCTCTAACCCGGGGGAACACTGAAGCTTTCTTT. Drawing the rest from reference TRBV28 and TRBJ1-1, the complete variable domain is DVKVTQSSRYLVKRTGEKVFLECVQDMDHENMFWYRQDPGLGLRLIYFSYDVKMKEKGDIPEGYSVSREKKERFSLILESASTNQTSMYLCASSSLTRGNTEAFFGQGTRLTVV.

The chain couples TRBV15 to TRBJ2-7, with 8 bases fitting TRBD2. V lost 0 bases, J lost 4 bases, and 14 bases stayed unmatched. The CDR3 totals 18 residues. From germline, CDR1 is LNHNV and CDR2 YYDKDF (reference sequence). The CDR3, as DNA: TGTGCCACCAGCAGAGATGACTTTACTAGCGGAGAACCTTACGAGCAGTACTTC. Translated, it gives CATSRDDFTSGEPYEQYF. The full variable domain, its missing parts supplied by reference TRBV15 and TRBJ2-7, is DAMVIQNPRYQVTQFGKPVTLSCSQTLNHNVMYWYQQKSSQAPKLLFHYYDKDFNNEADTPDNFQSRRPNTSFCFLDIRSPGLGDTAMYLCATSRDDFTSGEPYEQYFGPGTRLTVT.